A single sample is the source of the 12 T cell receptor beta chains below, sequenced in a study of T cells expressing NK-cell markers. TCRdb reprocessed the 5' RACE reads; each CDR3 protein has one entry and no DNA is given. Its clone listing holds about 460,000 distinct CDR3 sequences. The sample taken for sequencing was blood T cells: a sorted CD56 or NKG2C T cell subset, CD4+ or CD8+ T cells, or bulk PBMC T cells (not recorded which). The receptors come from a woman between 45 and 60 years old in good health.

CDR3 sequence reads: CASSVLGGSIEAFF. J is TRBJ1-1 and V is TRBV6-1; the D call of TRBD1 rests on TCRdb alone, since no DNA is present to check it. Germline-derived CDR1 and CDR2 are MNHNS and SASEGT. The CDR3 runs to 14 residues.

CDR3 region: CASSRDTTVTGELFF. The chain uses TRBV3-1 and TRBJ2-2; checking the TCRdb D call of TRBD1 is not possible without DNA. CDR3 length equals 15 residues. Germline lookup yields CDR1 LGHDT and CDR2 YNNKEL (reference sequence).

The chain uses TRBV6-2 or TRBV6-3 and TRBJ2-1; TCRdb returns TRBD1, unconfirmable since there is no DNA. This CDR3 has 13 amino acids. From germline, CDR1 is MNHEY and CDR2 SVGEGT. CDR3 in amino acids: CASSSPEHNEQFF.

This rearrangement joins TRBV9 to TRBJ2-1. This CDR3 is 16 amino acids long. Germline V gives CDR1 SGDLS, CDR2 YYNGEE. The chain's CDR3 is CASSVEKGLAHNEQFF.

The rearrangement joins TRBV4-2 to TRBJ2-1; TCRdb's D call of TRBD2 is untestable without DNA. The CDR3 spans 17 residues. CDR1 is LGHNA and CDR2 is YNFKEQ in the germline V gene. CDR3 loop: CASSQVPLAGGWNEQFF.

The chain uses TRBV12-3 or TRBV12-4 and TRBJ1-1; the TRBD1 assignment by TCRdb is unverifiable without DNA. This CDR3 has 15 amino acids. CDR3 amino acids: CASSLSGAEGTEAFF.

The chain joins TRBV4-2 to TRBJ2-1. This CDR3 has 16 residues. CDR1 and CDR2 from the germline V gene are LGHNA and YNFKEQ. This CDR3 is CASSQERTSSYNEQFF.

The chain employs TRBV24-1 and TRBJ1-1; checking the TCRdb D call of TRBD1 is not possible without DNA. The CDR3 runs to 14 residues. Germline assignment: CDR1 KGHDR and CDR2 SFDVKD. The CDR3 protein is CATSQTEMNTEAFF.

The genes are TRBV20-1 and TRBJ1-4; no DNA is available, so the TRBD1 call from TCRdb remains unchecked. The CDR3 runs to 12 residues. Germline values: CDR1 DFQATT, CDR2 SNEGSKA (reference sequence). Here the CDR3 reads CSAPTGSEKLFF.

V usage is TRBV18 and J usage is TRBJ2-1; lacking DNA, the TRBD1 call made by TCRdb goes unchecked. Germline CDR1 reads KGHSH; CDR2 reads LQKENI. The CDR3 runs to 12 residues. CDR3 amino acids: CASSPQGNEQFF.

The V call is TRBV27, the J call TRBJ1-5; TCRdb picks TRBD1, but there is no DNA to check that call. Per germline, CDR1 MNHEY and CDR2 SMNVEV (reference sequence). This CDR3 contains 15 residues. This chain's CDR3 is CASRQTGYSNQPQHF.

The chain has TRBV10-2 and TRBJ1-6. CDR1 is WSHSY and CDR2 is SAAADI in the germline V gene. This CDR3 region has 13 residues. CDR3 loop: CASTWGGDSPLHF.